The 20 T cell receptor beta chains below were found in one sample sequenced in a study of post-analysis software for immune sequencing data. No cognate antigen is known for these TCRs. Carried by the TCR beta cDNA libraries were unique molecular identifiers. One entry per CDR3 protein, called by TCRdb with MiXCR from the PCR reads. Seen here are fewer than 900,000 distinct CDR3 sequences, about 43% observed once, and the top ten hold approximately 4.4%. Study-level findings and limits: Relative to controls, patients had about five TRBV segments at higher frequency, with TRBV5-6, TRBV5-1 and TRBV20-1 among these.

Sequenced sample: blood. Every receptor here comes from a girl aged 5 to 17 with multiple sclerosis.

This clonotype was counted a few times. J is TRBJ2-5 and V is TRBV20-1; D ambiguous. The DNA end is a closer match to TRBJ2-7, so the J assignment may be wrong. Germline CDR1 is DFQATT and CDR2 is SNEGSKA (reference sequence). The CDR3 runs to 14 residues. The DNA of the CDR3 is TGCAGTGCTAGAGAGTACTCCAAAGGTGGCGAGCAGTACTTC. The encoded protein is CSAREYSKGGEQYF.

The rearrangement links TRBV7-2 to TRBJ2-7, with TRBD1 matching over 10 bases. This CDR3 comprises 13 residues. V lost 3 bases to trimming and J lost 5 bases; unmatched junction nucleotides: 1. Germline CDR1 SGHTA, CDR2 FQGNSA. For the CDR3, the DNA is TGTGCCAGCAGCTTCGGGACAGGGGACGAGCAGTACTTC. This gives the protein CASSFGTGDEQYF.

The gene calls are TRBV7-8 and TRBJ1-4; D unclear. The V end was cut by 6 bases, the J end by 7 bases, with 15 bases between. The CDR3 consists of 14 residues. The germline gives CDR1 SGHVS, CDR2 FQNEAQ. The CDR3 protein is CASRFGIAGEKLFF. The CDR3 DNA sequence: TGTGCCAGCAGATTCGGGATCGCGGGTGAAAAACTGTTTTTT.

The V gene is TRBV5-5, the J gene TRBJ1-2; TRBD1 agrees at 10 bases. This CDR3 has 16 residues. The V segment lost 2 bases and the J segment 5 bases; nucleotides outside the gene matches: 9. CDR1 and CDR2 from the germline V gene are SGHKS and YYEKEE (reference sequence). The CDR3 sequence: CASSLGKWGQGYGYTF. CDR3 coding DNA: TGTGCCAGCAGCTTAGGGAAGTGGGGACAGGGGTATGGCTACACCTTC.

This clonotype was seen more than once but under ten times. The chain uses TRBV5-1 and TRBJ2-3; D may be TRBD2 (6 bases). The V and J ends lost 5 bases and 5 bases respectively, with 15 bases between them. In germline, CDR1 is SGHRS, CDR2 YFSETQ. The CDR3 is made up of 14 amino acids. The CDR3 nucleotides read TGCGCCAGCAGGCAGTCGGTTAGCGGAGATACGCAGTATTTT. It codes for CASRQSVSGDTQYF.

This sequence joins TRBV29-1 and TRBJ2-1; perhaps TRBD2 as D (6 bases). The V gene's germline CDR1 is SQVTM and CDR2 ANQGSEA. V dropped 4 bases and J dropped 2 bases, with 15 bases sitting between them. CDR3 length equals 15 residues. The CDR3: CSVAGEEFTYNEQFF. In DNA, the CDR3 is TGCAGCGTTGCCGGGGAGGAGTTTACCTACAATGAGCAGTTCTTC.

V gene TRBV12-3 or TRBV12-4 combines with J gene TRBJ2-3; TRBD1 is a possible D gene (6 bases). The CDR3 has 14 amino acids. Trimming cost V 7 bases and J 6 bases, with 17 bases left between them. Here the CDR3 reads CASIPGTPTDTQYF. CDR3 DNA sequence: TGTGCCAGCATCCCCGGGACACCTACGGATACGCAGTATTTT.

In its sample, this clonotype was seen many times. V usage is TRBV20-1 and J usage is TRBJ2-1, with D maybe TRBD1 (6 bases). This CDR3 is built from 13 residues. Trimming removed 6 bases at V and 6 bases at J, with 15 bases between. Germline V CDR1 and CDR2: DFQATT, SNEGSKA (reference sequence). CDR3 region: CSADYLQGNEQFF. The CDR3 DNA sequence: TGCAGTGCCGATTATTTACAGGGCAATGAGCAGTTCTTC.

The CDR3 loop reads CASSPPVARQFF. CDR3 coding DNA: TGTGCCAGCTCACCACCAGTCGCCCGGCAGTTCTTC. The chain links TRBV18 to TRBJ2-1; no clear D. Germline lookup yields CDR1 KGHSH and CDR2 LQKENI. CDR3 size: 12 residues. V lost 0 bases and J lost 12, with 9 bases in between.

The gene calls are TRBV18 and TRBJ2-7; maybe TRBD1 (6 bases). The CDR3 has 16 amino acids. The V gene's germline CDR1 is KGHSH and CDR2 LQKENI. Trimming removed 4 bases at V and 3 bases at J, with 19 bases between. CDR3 sequence reads: CASSLVGARGYYEQYF. The CDR3 bases are TGTGCCAGCTCACTTGTGGGGGCCAGGGGATACTACGAGCAGTACTTC.

The chain couples TRBV5-1 to TRBJ2-1; the D call may be TRBD1 or TRBD2 (5 bases each). Per the germline V gene, CDR1 is SGHRS and CDR2 is YFSETQ. Trimming took off 0 bases at V and 5 bases at J, with 9 bases between the two ends. The CDR3 has 14 amino acids. The CDR3 region has the DNA TGCGCCAGCAGCTTGGGGGACGACCACAATGAGCAGTTCTTC. Protein: CASSLGDDHNEQFF.

The table lists this clonotype with a few counts. The genes are TRBV12-3 or TRBV12-4 and TRBJ2-7, with 9 bases matching TRBD1. CDR3 length equals 16 residues. V was pared by 0 bases and J by 3 bases, with 6 bases of the junction left unmatched. The CDR3 sequence: CASSLAGTGRGYEQYF. For the CDR3, the DNA is TGTGCCAGCAGTTTAGCCGGGACAGGGAGAGGCTACGAGCAGTACTTC.

This sequence joins TRBV29-1 and TRBJ2-7, with D possibly matching TRBD2 (6 bases). The last part of the DNA fits TRBJ2-4 better; the J call may be wrong. From germline, CDR1 is SQVTM and CDR2 ANQGSEA. The CDR3 extends over 14 amino acids. CDR3 amino acids: CSVGVEGVSRIQYF. The CDR3 bases are TGCAGCGTTGGCGTGGAGGGCGTAAGCCGCATTCAGTACTTC.

V is TRBV2 and J is TRBJ2-1, with TRBD2 matching 8 bases. The germline gives CDR1 SNHLY, CDR2 FYNNEI. Trimming removed 11 bases from V and 4 bases from J; junction bases left unmatched: 10. This CDR3 is 14 amino acids long. The DNA for the CDR3 is TGTGCCGGCACCCCTAGCGGGCCTTACAATGAGCAGTTCTTC. This codes for CAGTPSGPYNEQFF.

This clonotype showed up just once. The chain combines TRBV5-6 with TRBJ1-2; D is unclear. This CDR3 is built from 15 residues. Germline values: CDR1 SGHDT, CDR2 YYEEEE. V was pared by 3 bases and J by 4 bases, with 16 bases between. The CDR3 region is CASSSGHPPCYGYTF. DNA for the CDR3: TGTGCCAGCAGCTCGGGCCACCCGCCTTGCTATGGCTACACCTTC.

The chain is built from TRBV6-2 or TRBV6-3 and TRBJ2-5; 8 bases line up with TRBD1. V was clipped by 5 bases and J by 5 bases; unmatched bases: 7. Germline-derived CDR1 and CDR2 are MNHEY and SVGEGT. The CDR3 is made up of 14 amino acids. The CDR3 reads CASSDGQGLETQYF. In DNA form, the CDR3 reads TGTGCCAGCAGTGACGGACAGGGCTTGGAGACCCAGTACTTC.

The CDR3 DNA reads as TGTGCCAGCAGCCCAACAGGGGGCCGCGAGCAGTACTTC. Protein: CASSPTGGREQYF. The V and J genes are TRBV9 and TRBJ2-5, with 9 nucleotides matching TRBD1. The J call is doubtful: the DNA matches TRBJ2-7 better. Germline V gene lookup returns CDR1 SGDLS and CDR2 YYNGEE. The CDR3 spans 13 residues.

This sequence joins TRBV4-3 and TRBJ2-1; TRBD2 matches 7 bases. Per germline, CDR1 LGHNA and CDR2 YSLEER. The length of the CDR3 is 14 residues. With 6 bases clipped from V and 3 bases from J, the junction kept 5 bases outside the gene matches. The CDR3 nucleotides read TGCGCCAGCAGGCAAAGGGACTACTACAATGAGCAGTTCTTC. This encodes CASRQRDYYNEQFF.

The rearrangement uses TRBV28 and TRBJ2-6; no reliable D call. Trimming cost V 6 bases and J 4 bases, with 10 bases left between them. Germline V lookup: CDR1 MDHEN, CDR2 SYDVKM. The CDR3 is made up of 14 amino acids. Here the CDR3 reads CASSRTLGANVLTF. Written as DNA, the CDR3 is TGTGCCAGCAGCCGTACTCTGGGGGCCAACGTCCTGACTTTC. The variable domain in full, completed from reference TRBV28 and TRBJ2-6, reads DVKVTQSSRYLVKRTGEKVFLECVQDMDHENMFWYRQDPGLGLRLIYFSYDVKMKEKGDIPEGYSVSREKKERFSLILESASTNQTSMYLCASSRTLGANVLTFGAGSRLTVL.

This rearrangement joins TRBV5-1 to TRBJ2-7, with D perhaps TRBD1 (6 bases). V gave up 4 bases and J gave up 0 bases, with 14 bases separating them. The CDR3 is 15 residues long. Germline CDR1 is SGHRS and CDR2 is YFSETQ. The CDR3 region is CASSPGQSRSYEQYF. CDR3 nucleotide sequence: TGCGCCAGCAGCCCTGGACAGTCCCGCTCCTACGAGCAGTACTTC.